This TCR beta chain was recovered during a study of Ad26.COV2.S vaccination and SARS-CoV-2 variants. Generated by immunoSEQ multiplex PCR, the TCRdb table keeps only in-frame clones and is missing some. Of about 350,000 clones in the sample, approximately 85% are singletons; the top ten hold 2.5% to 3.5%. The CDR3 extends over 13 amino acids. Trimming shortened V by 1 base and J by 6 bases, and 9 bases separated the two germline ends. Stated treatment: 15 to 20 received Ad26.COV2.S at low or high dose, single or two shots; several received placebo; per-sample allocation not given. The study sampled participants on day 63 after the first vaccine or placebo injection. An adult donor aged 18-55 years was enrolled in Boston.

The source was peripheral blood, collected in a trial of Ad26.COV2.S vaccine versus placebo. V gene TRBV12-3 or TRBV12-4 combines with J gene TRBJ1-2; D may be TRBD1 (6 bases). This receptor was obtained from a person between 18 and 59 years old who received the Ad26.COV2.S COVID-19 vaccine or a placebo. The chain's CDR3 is CASSLDREHGYTF. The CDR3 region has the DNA TGTGCCAGCAGTTTAGACAGGGAACATGGCTACACCTTC.